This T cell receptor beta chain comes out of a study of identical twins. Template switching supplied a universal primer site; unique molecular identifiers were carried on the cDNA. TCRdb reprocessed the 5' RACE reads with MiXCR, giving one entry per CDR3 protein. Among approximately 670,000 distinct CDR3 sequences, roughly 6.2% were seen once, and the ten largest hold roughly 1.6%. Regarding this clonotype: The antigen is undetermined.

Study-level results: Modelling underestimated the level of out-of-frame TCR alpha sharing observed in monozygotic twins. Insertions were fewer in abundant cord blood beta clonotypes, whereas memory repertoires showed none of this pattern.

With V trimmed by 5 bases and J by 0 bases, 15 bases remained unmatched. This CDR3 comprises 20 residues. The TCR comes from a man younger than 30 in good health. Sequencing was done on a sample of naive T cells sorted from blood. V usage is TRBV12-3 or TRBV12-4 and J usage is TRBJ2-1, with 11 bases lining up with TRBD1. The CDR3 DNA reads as TGTGCCAGCAGTATGAGGACAGGGGGCCTGGCGGTAAGCTCCTACAATGAGCAGTTCTTC. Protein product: CASSMRTGGLAVSSYNEQFF.